A selection of T cell receptor beta chains follows, all from one sample in a study of blood T cell repertoires in COVID-19. TCRdb keeps only in-frame clones here, not all; method: immunoSEQ multiplex PCR. The sample consists of 150,000 to 200,000 clones, roughly 89% of them appearing once. Sequencing used peripheral blood. The receptors come from a man aged 18 to 35 with active or convalescent COVID-19. CDR3s include the opening cysteine and the closing phenylalanine or tryptophan. A D gene is named only where the DNA matches it firmly. Clone size, where shown, is once, few, many, or a class for clones that have expanded.

j_gene,d_gene,abundance,v_gene,CDR3aa,CDR3nt
TRBJ1-2,-,-,TRBV9,CASSVAGGLDGYTF,TGTGCCAGCAGCGTAGCGGGGGGTCTGGATGGCTACACCTTC
TRBJ1-2,TRBD1,-,TRBV5-6,CASSFRQGSIYGYTF,TGTGCCAGCAGCTTCAGACAGGGGAGTATCTATGGCTACACCTTC
TRBJ2-7,TRBD2,-,TRBV6-2/TRBV6-3,CASSYSASGTVYEQYF,TGTGCCAGCAGTTACTCGGCTAGCGGGACGGTCTACGAGCAGTACTTC
TRBJ2-2,TRBD1,-,TRBV3-1/TRBV3-2,CASSQVTGARELFF,TGTGCCAGCAGCCAAGTGACAGGGGCCCGGGAGCTGTTTTTT
TRBJ2-2,TRBD1,once,TRBV24-1,CATSDFGTGETGELFF,TGTGCCACCAGTGATTTCGGGACAGGGGAGACCGGGGAGCTGTTTTTT
TRBJ1-2,-,-,TRBV5-4,CASSFPGANYGYTF,TGTGCCAGCAGCTTTCCCGGGGCTAACTATGGCTACACCTTC
TRBJ2-3,TRBD2,-,TRBV29-1,CSATSGGDSSTDTQYF,TGCAGCGCGACTAGCGGGGGGGATTCTAGCACAGATACGCAGTATTTT
TRBJ2-5,-,-,TRBV27,CASSLMAGSETQYF,TGTGCCAGCAGTTTAATGGCGGGATCGGAGACCCAGTACTTC
TRBJ2-1,TRBD1,-,TRBV5-1,CASSQQGANYNEQFF,TGCGCCAGCAGCCAACAGGGGGCGAACTACAATGAGCAGTTCTTC
TRBJ2-6,-,-,TRBV9,CASSRAGGANVLTF,TGTGCCAGCAGCCGGGCGGGCGGGGCCAACGTCCTGACTTTC
TRBJ2-5,TRBD2,-,TRBV3-1/TRBV3-2,CASSRIAGGPRETQYF,TGTGCCAGCAGCAGAATAGCGGGGGGGCCTAGGGAGACCCAGTACTTC
TRBJ1-2,-,few,TRBV2,CASRYTANYGYTF,TGTGCCAGCAGATATACAGCTAACTATGGCTACACCTTC
TRBJ2-5,TRBD2,-,TRBV7-3,CASSQAGGAETQYF,TGTGCCAGCAGCCAAGCGGGGGGGGCGGAGACCCAGTACTTC
TRBJ1-2,-,-,TRBV2,CASSGLGYGYTF,TGTGCCAGCAGTGGACTGGGTTATGGCTACACCTTC
TRBJ2-7,-,-,TRBV9,CASSVAATPGLDEQYF,TGTGCCAGCAGCGTAGCCGCAACTCCGGGGTTGGACGAGCAGTACTTC
TRBJ2-1,-,-,TRBV24-1,CATADWYNEQFF,TGTGCCACCGCTGACTGGTACAATGAGCAGTTCTTC
TRBJ1-1,TRBD1,-,TRBV5-4,CASSSGTGYLETEAFF,TGTGCCAGCAGCTCCGGGACAGGCTACCTCGAGACTGAAGCTTTCTTT
TRBJ2-1,-,-,TRBV3-1/TRBV3-2,CASSHGGDSYNEQFF,TGTGCCAGCAGCCACGGCGGGGATTCCTACAATGAGCAGTTCTTC
TRBJ2-2,-,few,TRBV6-4,CASSQSAGTANTGELFF,TGTGCCAGCAGTCAGTCCGCAGGAACAGCGAACACCGGGGAGCTGTTTTTT
TRBJ2-3,-,-,TRBV27,CASTSHPPPEEGTDTQYF,TGTGCCAGCACCTCGCACCCCCCTCCGGAGGAGGGCACAGATACGCAGTATTTT
TRBJ1-1,-,few,TRBV5-1,CASSWGWTEAFF,TGCGCCAGCAGCTGGGGCTGGACTGAAGCTTTCTTT
TRBJ2-7,TRBD2,-,TRBV7-2,CASRAGGGRAYEQYF,TGTGCCAGCAGAGCGGGAGGCGGGAGGGCCTACGAGCAGTACTTC
TRBJ1-1,TRBD1,-,TRBV6-2/TRBV6-3,CASSYGGTDRWNTEAFF,TGTGCCAGCAGTTACGGGGGGACAGATCGATGGAACACTGAAGCTTTCTTT
TRBJ1-2,-,once,TRBV25-1,CASSDPGPYGYTF,TGTGCCAGCAGTGACCCAGGGCCCTATGGCTACACCTTC
TRBJ2-1,-,-,TRBV24-1,CATSDQQGSSYNEQFF,TGTGCCACCAGTGATCAACAGGGAAGCTCCTACAATGAGCAGTTCTTC
TRBJ2-1,-,-,TRBV5-1,CASSFEGPGYNEQFF,TGCGCCAGCAGCTTCGAGGGCCCAGGCTACAATGAGCAGTTCTTC
TRBJ2-1,TRBD2,once,TRBV24-1,CATSDLGTSGGRRGNEQFF,TGTGCCACCAGTGATTTGGGGACTAGCGGGGGGAGGAGGGGCAATGAGCAGTTCTTC
TRBJ1-1,TRBD1,-,TRBV29-1,CSDTDRLNTEAFF,TGCAGCGATACGGACAGGCTGAACACTGAAGCTTTCTTT
TRBJ1-1,-,-,TRBV5-4,CASSLPQRDTEAFF,TGTGCCAGCAGCTTGCCCCAACGGGACACTGAAGCTTTCTTT
TRBJ2-3,TRBD2,-,TRBV5-4,CASSLLAGGADTQYF,TGTGCCAGCAGCTTGCTGGCGGGGGGGGCAGATACGCAGTATTTT
TRBJ2-3,TRBD2,-,TRBV5-1,CASSPLAEADTQYF,TGCGCCAGCAGCCCACTAGCGGAGGCAGATACGCAGTATTTT
TRBJ1-4,TRBD1,-,TRBV3-1/TRBV3-2,CASSHEGPGQKDEKLFF,TGTGCCAGCAGCCATGAGGGTCCGGGACAGAAAGATGAAAAACTGTTTTTT
TRBJ1-5,TRBD1,-,TRBV19,CASRPTDGQGPNQPQHF,TGTGCCAGTAGACCAACCGACGGACAGGGGCCAAATCAGCCCCAGCATTTT
TRBJ2-7,TRBD1,-,TRBV15,CATSRDRGYAYEQYF,TGTGCCACCAGCAGAGACAGGGGGTATGCCTACGAGCAGTACTTC